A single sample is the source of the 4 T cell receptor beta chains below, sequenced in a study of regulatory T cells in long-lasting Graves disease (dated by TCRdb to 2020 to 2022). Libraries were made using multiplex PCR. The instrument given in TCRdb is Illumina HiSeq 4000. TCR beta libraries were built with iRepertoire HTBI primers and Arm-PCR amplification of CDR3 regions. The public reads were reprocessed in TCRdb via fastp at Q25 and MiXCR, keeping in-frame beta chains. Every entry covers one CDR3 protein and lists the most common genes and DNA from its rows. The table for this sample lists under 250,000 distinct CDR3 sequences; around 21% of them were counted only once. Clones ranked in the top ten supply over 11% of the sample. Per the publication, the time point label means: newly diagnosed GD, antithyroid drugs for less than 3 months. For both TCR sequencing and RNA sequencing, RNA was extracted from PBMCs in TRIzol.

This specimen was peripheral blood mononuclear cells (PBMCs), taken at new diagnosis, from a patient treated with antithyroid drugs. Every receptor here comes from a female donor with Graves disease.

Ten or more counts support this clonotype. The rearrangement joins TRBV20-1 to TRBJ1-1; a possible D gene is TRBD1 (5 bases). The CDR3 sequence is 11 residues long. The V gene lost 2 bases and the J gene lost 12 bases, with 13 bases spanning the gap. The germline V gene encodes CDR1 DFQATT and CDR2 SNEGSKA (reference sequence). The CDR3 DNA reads TGCAGTGCTAGACAGGGTATTATAACTTTCTTT. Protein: CSARQGIITFF.

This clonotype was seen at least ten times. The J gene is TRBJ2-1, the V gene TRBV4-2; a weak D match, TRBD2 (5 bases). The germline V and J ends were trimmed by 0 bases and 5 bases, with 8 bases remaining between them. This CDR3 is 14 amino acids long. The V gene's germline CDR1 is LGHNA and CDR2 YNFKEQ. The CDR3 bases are TGTGCCAGCAGCCAAGAGGGGAGAAACAATGAGCAGTTCTTC. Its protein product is CASSQEGRNNEQFF.

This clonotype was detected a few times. The CDR3 protein is CASSVGSEGSPLHF. The CDR3, as DNA: TGTGCCAGCAGCGTAGGGTCGGAAGGATCACCCCTCCACTTT. J is TRBJ1-6 and V is TRBV9; D is unclear. The CDR3 loop spans 14 amino acids. Germline loops: CDR1 SGDLS, CDR2 YYNGEE. V shed 0 bases and J shed 10 bases, with 11 bases lying between them.

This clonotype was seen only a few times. CDR3: CASSLDGSFRGGYTF. For the CDR3, the DNA is TGTGCCAGCAGCTTAGATGGATCGTTTCGGGGGGGCTACACCTTC. The chain is built from TRBV11-2 and TRBJ1-2; D may be TRBD1 (5 bases). The germline V gene encodes CDR1 SGHAT and CDR2 FQNNGV. V was pared by 0 bases and J by 8 bases, with 16 bases between. The CDR3 has 15 amino acids.